The text below deals with one T cell receptor beta chain. These data belong to a study of blood T cell repertoires in COVID-19. About the study: The United States, Italy and Spain were the sources of the acute and convalescent COVID-19 samples. The cDNA or gDNA used as material had been derived from T cells, B-cell-depleted T cells, or PBMCs.

The CDR3 totals 14 residues. V lost 4 bases to trimming and J lost 6 bases, with 17 bases between them. CDR1 and CDR2 from the germline V gene are SGHTS and YDEGEE. Participant-reported clinical history was the basis for cohort assignment. Methods used by the authors: The authors estimated nucleated cell counts from reference gene primer amplification. Here immunoSEQ multiplex PCR was the method, and the copy in TCRdb shows in-frame clones only, minus some. V, J and clone size derive from that table, while D and trimming were established from the DNA sequence. The data show about 210,000 clones, about 86% seen once.

Sequenced input: PBMCs or T cells enriched from blood (not recorded which). The rearrangement uses TRBV5-8 and TRBJ2-7; maybe TRBD1 (5 bases). This TCR was sampled from a woman in her forties or fifties with acute COVID-19. The CDR3 DNA follows: TGTGCCAGCAGCCCCGTTCATGTAAGGGGCGAGCAGTACTTC. Protein sequence: CASSPVHVRGEQYF. Complete variable domain (other parts from reference TRBV5-8 and TRBJ2-7): EAGVTQSPTHLIKTRGQQATLRCSPISGHTSVYWYQQALGLGLQFLLWYDEGEERNRGNFPPRFSGRQFPNYSSELNVNALELEDSALYLCASSPVHVRGEQYFGPGTRLTVT.